This is a list of T cell receptor beta chains from one sample in a study of T cells in Graves' hyperthyroidism and ophthalmopathy. MiXCR was run by TCRdb on the multiplex PCR reads, yielding one entry per CDR3 protein. The data contain about 360,000 distinct CDR3 sequences, approximately 13% of them seen just once; the ten biggest clones take up 9.2%. The sequencing sample was made of blood. The source is a woman younger than 30 with Graves' hyperthyroidism. CDR3s include the opening cysteine and the closing phenylalanine or tryptophan.

v_call cdr3_aa
TRBV3-1 CASSFDARRELFF
TRBV12-3/TRBV12-4 CASNQGGVGEQYF
TRBV12-3/TRBV12-4 CASSFTGVNEKLFF
TRBV28 CASSLNMGWAEGEYF
TRBV20-1 CSAPSGGTGANQPQHF
TRBV28 CASSETGDGYTF
TRBV5-1 CASSLWRDSYEQYF
TRBV6-2/TRBV6-3 CARSGAHTDTQYF
TRBV12-3/TRBV12-4 CASSLGDKAGSPLHF
TRBV9 CASSPRTGLNTEAFF
TRBV28 CASSPPPGPLYGYTF
TRBV5-1 CASSLGTSGNTGELFF
TRBV5-5 CASSLEWTGNEQFF
TRBV3-1 CASSPSDGNTGELFF
TRBV9 CASSLQTGSSTGELFF
TRBV6-2/TRBV6-3 CASSKLLAVAGAFDEQFF
TRBV10-3 CAIRGVTGELFF
TRBV20-1 CSALNPVGQFF
TRBV15 CATSRTGQANTGELFF
TRBV5-1 CASSVFSGANVLTF
TRBV20-1 CSAISGGSSYNEQFF
TRBV6-2/TRBV6-3 CASSHRPTGASYEQYF